This TCR beta chain was sequenced in a study of CXCR3-negative and CXCR3-positive naive CD8 T cells. Study observations and caveats: Comparably high diversity marked both naive subsets, whereas memory CD8+ cells had much lower diversity.

cDNA libraries for TRB were generated by 5' RACE incorporating UMI labels. Using the 5' RACE reads, TCRdb records one entry per CDR3 protein without DNA. The table counts about 56,000 distinct CDR3 sequences; 20% to 25% lies in the top ten. This CDR3 has 13 residues. The germline V gene has CDR1 MRHNA and CDR2 SNTAGT. This clonotype shows up as medium-sized by frequency. The antigen is undetermined. The TCR was taken from a human donor in good health. Some clones in this sample may be carry-over from other donors' samples. The sample was memory CD8+ T cells from blood. V and J are TRBV6-4 and TRBJ2-2. CDR3 residues: CASSDRDTGELFF.